The TCR beta chain under discussion was sequenced for a study of blood T cell repertoires in COVID-19. Methods used by the authors: Amplification with reference gene primers provided the estimates of nucleated cell counts. Clones were sequenced by immunoSEQ multiplex PCR, and TCRdb holds only the in-frame ones, with some missing. The DNA gave D and trimming, while V, J and clone size come from that table. This sample has around 98,000 clones, with about 80% found just once. This CDR3 contains 16 residues. Trimming took off 4 bases at V and 4 bases at J, with 19 bases between the two ends. Per germline, CDR1 SGDLS and CDR2 YYNGEE.

The sequence was obtained from a man in his 70s with acute or convalescent COVID-19. The rearrangement joins TRBV9 to TRBJ2-3; D might be TRBD2 (8 bases). Sample: peripheral blood. The CDR3 nucleotides read TGTGCCAGCAGCTCCCGGGGGGGACAGAGACCAGATACGCAGTATTTT. Translated: CASSSRGGQRPDTQYF.